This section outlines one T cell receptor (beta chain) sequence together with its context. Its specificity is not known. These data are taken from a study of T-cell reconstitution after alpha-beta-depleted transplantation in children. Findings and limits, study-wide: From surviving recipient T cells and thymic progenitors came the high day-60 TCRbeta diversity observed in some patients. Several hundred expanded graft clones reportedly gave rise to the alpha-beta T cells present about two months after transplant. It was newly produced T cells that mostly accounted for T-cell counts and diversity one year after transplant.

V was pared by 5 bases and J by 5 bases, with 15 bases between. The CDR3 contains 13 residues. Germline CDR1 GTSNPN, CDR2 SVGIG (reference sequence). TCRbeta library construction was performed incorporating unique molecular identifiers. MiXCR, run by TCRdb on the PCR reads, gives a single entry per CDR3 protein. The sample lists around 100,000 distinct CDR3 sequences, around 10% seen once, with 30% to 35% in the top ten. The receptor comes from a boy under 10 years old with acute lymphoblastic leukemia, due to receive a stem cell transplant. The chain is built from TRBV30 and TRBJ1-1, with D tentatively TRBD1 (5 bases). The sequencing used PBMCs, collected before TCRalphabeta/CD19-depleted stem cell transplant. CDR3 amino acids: CAWGDGLRTEAFF. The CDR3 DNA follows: TGTGCCTGGGGGGACGGGTTGAGGACTGAAGCTTTCTTT.